The present TCR beta chain was sequenced within a study of CD8 T cells in Susac syndrome. Germline lookup yields CDR1 SGHRS and CDR2 YFSETQ. V was pared by 1 base and J by 0 bases, with 7 bases between. The CDR3 has 14 amino acids. RNA amounts of about 0.5 to 1 ug underwent reverse transcription with random hexamers. TCRdb reanalysed the immunoSEQ multiplex PCR reads using MiXCR and keeps one entry per CDR3 protein. Here the sample spans around 200,000 distinct CDR3 sequences, under 97% being singletons. The genes are TRBV5-1 and TRBJ1-2; no firm D call. The clonotype comes from a human donor with multiple sclerosis. Sequenced material: CD4+ T cells from PBMCs. CDR3 region: CASSLSQTNYGYTF. As DNA, the CDR3 is TGCGCCAGCAGCTTGAGCCAGACTAACTATGGCTACACCTTC.